One sample yielded the 22 T cell receptor beta chains listed below, sequenced in a study of T-cell memory formation after mild COVID-19 (dated by TCRdb to about 2021). The method behind the library was 5' RACE. Reads for this sample came from an Illumina NovaSeq 6000. TCRdb cleaned the public reads at Q25 with fastp, built clones with MiXCR and kept in-frame beta chains. Rows are unified per CDR3 protein, each entry keeping the most common DNA and genes. Counted in this sample were roughly 450,000 distinct CDR3 sequences; over 15% of them appeared once. Approximately 13% of the sample is taken by the ten largest. Input material: PBMCs or a T cell subset sorted from them (not recorded which). The origin of the receptors is an adult woman who had mild COVID-19 (a few samples of this study predate the infection). The sample titles of this study are shuffled in the database, so cell type and time point are left out; the donor was told from shared clones.

There are a few counts of this clonotype. The CDR3 nucleotides read TGTGCCAGCAGCTTACCCGCCGGGACAGGGGATAATGGCTACACCTTC. This sequence encodes CASSLPAGTGDNGYTF. V usage is TRBV7-2 and J usage is TRBJ1-2; TRBD1 matches at 10 bases. The ends lost 2 bases at V and 6 bases at J; junction bases unmatched: 9. From germline, CDR1 is SGHTA and CDR2 FQGNSA. The CDR3 totals 16 residues.

This chain uses TRBV3-1 with TRBJ2-7; D not certain. The CDR3 is 13 residues long. CDR1 LGHDT and CDR2 YNNKEL come from the germline V gene (reference sequence). Deletions cut 3 bases from V and 6 bases from J, with 12 bases between. The CDR3: CASSHFRVGEQYF. DNA of the CDR3: TGTGCCAGCAGCCACTTCCGGGTAGGCGAGCAGTACTTC.

This clonotype was recorded a few times. This chain joins TRBV6-2 or TRBV6-3 and TRBJ2-1; D perhaps matches TRBD2 (5 bases). CDR1 is MNHEY, CDR2 SVGEGT, per germline. The V end lost 6 bases, the J end lost 4 bases, and 13 bases lay between the germline ends. The CDR3 is 14 amino acids. CDR3: CASSLSDFYNEQFF. DNA for the CDR3: TGTGCCAGCAGCCTCTCGGACTTTTACAATGAGCAGTTCTTC.

This rearrangement joins TRBV6-6 to TRBJ2-2; possibly TRBD2 for D (6 bases). CDR3 size: 15 residues. Germline lookup yields CDR1 MNHNY and CDR2 SVGAGI (reference sequence). V dropped 7 bases and J dropped 4 bases, with 16 bases sitting between them. CDR3 DNA sequence: TGTGCCAGCACGTACGATGCGCGGGGCACCGGGGAGCTGTTTTTT. This sequence encodes CASTYDARGTGELFF.

This clonotype was seen ten or more times. The chain recombines TRBV7-9 with TRBJ2-1; 9 positions match TRBD2. CDR3 length: 15 residues. The germline CDR1 and CDR2 sequences are SEHNR and FQNEAQ (reference sequence). Trimming cost V 3 bases and J 3 bases; bases outside gene matches: 3. CDR3 bases: TGTGCCAGCAGCTTGACTAGCGGTAACTACAATGAGCAGTTCTTC. Translation gives CASSLTSGNYNEQFF.

The chain is built from TRBV5-6 and TRBJ2-1; D unclear. Trimming took off 0 bases at V and 7 bases at J, with 14 bases between the two ends. There are 15 residues in the CDR3. CDR1 is SGHDT, CDR2 YYEEEE, per germline. In DNA form, the CDR3 reads TGTGCCAGCAGCTTGGGGGCGATTTTAGGGAATGAGCAGTTCTTC. Its translation is CASSLGAILGNEQFF.

This clonotype was seen a handful of times. The chain links TRBV4-3 to TRBJ1-1; D is perhaps TRBD1 (5 bases). CDR3 size: 15 residues. Germline V gene sequence: CDR1 LGHNA, CDR2 YSLEER. The V and J ends lost 1 base and 4 bases respectively, with 13 bases between them. The CDR3 nucleotides are TGCGCCAGCAGCCAAGTGAGCGTCGGGGGCACTGAAGCTTTCTTT. Its protein product is CASSQVSVGGTEAFF.

This chain links TRBV6-1 with TRBJ2-7; 8 nucleotides match TRBD1. V trimming: 6 bases; J trimming: 1 base; junction bases outside the gene matches: 8. The CDR3 has 15 amino acids. Per germline, CDR1 MNHNS and CDR2 SASEGT. The CDR3 DNA is TGTGCCAGCAGCGGAACAGGGGGTTTTTCCTACGAGCAGTACTTC. Translation gives CASSGTGGFSYEQYF.

This clonotype came up a few times. The chain has TRBV21-1 and TRBJ2-1. TRBV21-1 is flagged as a pseudogene. This CDR3 region has 17 residues. The CDR3 is CASSKAWVLVGFVEQFF. Here the CDR3 DNA reads TGTGCCAGCAGCAAAGCGTGGGTTTTGGTGGGTTTTGTCGAGCAGTTCTTC.

In its sample, this clonotype was seen many times. The chain recombines TRBV7-2 with TRBJ2-3; 14 bases are shared with TRBD2. The V gene's germline CDR1 is SGHTA and CDR2 FQGNSA. CDR3 length: 17 residues. The junction had 6 bases not matched to a gene; V was cut back by 1 base and J by 6 bases. Written as DNA, the CDR3 is TGTGCCAGCAGCTTAGGACTAGCGGGAGGGCCAGGGGATACGCAGTATTTT. Amino acid sequence: CASSLGLAGGPGDTQYF.

To note about this clonotype: Its ends do not fully match the called genes, so a read error is possible. J is TRBJ1-4 and V is TRBV6-5, with D maybe TRBD1 (6 bases). The V gene's germline CDR1 is MNHEY and CDR2 SVGAGI. The CDR3 length is 13 residues. The CDR3 DNA is TGCGCCAGCAGTTACACGACAGGAGAAAAACTGTTTTTT. It translates to CASSYTTGEKLFF.

The genes are TRBV4-2 and TRBJ2-7; D may be TRBD1 (5 bases). The CDR3 totals 15 residues. In germline, CDR1 is LGHNA, CDR2 YNFKEQ. Trimming left V 2 bases short and J 3 bases short, with 14 bases between. DNA of the CDR3: TGTGCCAGCAGCCAATCACAGGATCCTGACTACGAGCAGTACTTC. Encoded protein: CASSQSQDPDYEQYF.

This clonotype was found a few times. The rearrangement uses TRBV19 and TRBJ1-2; D gene ambiguous. Trimming removed 4 bases at V and 8 bases at J, with 14 bases between. Germline CDR1 and CDR2: LNHDA and SQIVND (reference sequence). The length of the CDR3 is 13 residues. The DNA of the CDR3 is TGTGCCAGTAGTACAAATCGATGGGGAGGCTACACCTTC. It translates to CASSTNRWGGYTF.

This clonotype has more than one count but fewer than ten. This chain connects TRBV4-2 to TRBJ2-1; a possible D gene is TRBD2 (7 bases). The germline gives CDR1 LGHNA, CDR2 YNFKEQ. The CDR3 length is 15 residues. Trimming removed 5 bases at V and 10 bases at J, with 21 bases between. The CDR3 DNA is TGTGCCAGCAGCGTAGCGAGAGGGGGGGAGGACGAGCAGTTCTTC. Protein sequence: CASSVARGGEDEQFF.

This clonotype turned up a few times. The CDR3 DNA reads TGTGCCAGCAGCGAGGGCGCGGCGTATGGCTACACCTTC. Amino acid sequence: CASSEGAAYGYTF. The rearrangement uses TRBV12-3 or TRBV12-4 and TRBJ1-2; no definite D call. Trimming took off 6 bases at V and 5 bases at J, with 13 bases between the two ends. There are 13 residues in the CDR3.

The chain is built from TRBV6-6 and TRBJ1-5, with 7 nucleotides matching TRBD1. With 5 bases clipped from V and 2 bases from J, the junction kept 12 bases outside the gene matches. There are 17 residues in the CDR3. CDR1 and CDR2 from the germline V gene are MNHNY and SVGAGI (reference sequence). As DNA, the CDR3 is TGTGCCAGCAGTGCGAGGACAGGCTATAGTCGCAATCAGCCCCAGCATTTT. It codes for CASSARTGYSRNQPQHF.

The chain uses TRBV9 and TRBJ2-2, with 10 nucleotides matching TRBD2. Germline loops: CDR1 SGDLS, CDR2 YYNGEE. This CDR3 comprises 16 residues. The V gene end was trimmed by 1 base and the J gene end by 8 bases; junction bases not matched to a gene: 8. CDR3 protein: CASSVLLAGDAGELFF. CDR3 nucleotide sequence: TGTGCCAGCAGCGTACTTCTAGCGGGGGATGCGGGGGAGCTGTTTTTT.

The table lists this clonotype with many counts. The J gene is TRBJ2-7, the V gene TRBV12-5, with a weak D call TRBD2 (6 bases). The CDR3 is 15 residues long. Between the trimmed V and J ends, which lost 6 bases and 2 bases, there was a span of 17 bases. Germline assignment: CDR1 LGHNT and CDR2 FRNRAP. The CDR3 DNA reads as TGTGCTAGTGGACCCGCCGGACTACCGGCCTACGAGCAGTACTTC. It codes for CASGPAGLPAYEQYF.

The V and J genes are TRBV6-5 and TRBJ2-6; 7 nucleotides match TRBD2. CDR1 is MNHEY and CDR2 is SVGAGI in the germline V gene. The CDR3 length is 14 residues. V gave up 5 bases and J gave up 10 bases; unmatched junction bases: 8. The CDR3 DNA sequence: TGTGCCAGCAGTCCTCTAATGGGAGGGAACGTCCTGACTTTC. Translated: CASSPLMGGNVLTF.

The rearrangement joins TRBV11-2 to TRBJ2-5; 8 bases are a match to TRBD1. Germline-derived CDR1 and CDR2 are SGHAT and FQNNGV. CDR3 length equals 19 residues. The junction had 17 bases not matched to a gene; V was cut back by 3 bases and J by 2 bases. CDR3 protein: CASSFSNPRGRDRQETQYF. In DNA form, the CDR3 reads TGTGCCAGCAGCTTCTCCAATCCCAGGGGGCGCGATAGGCAAGAGACCCAGTACTTC.

This chain links TRBV4-2 with TRBJ1-5; D may be TRBD1 (5 bases). CDR1 LGHNA and CDR2 YNFKEQ come from the germline V gene. The V gene lost 2 bases and the J gene lost 5 bases, with 10 bases spanning the gap. The CDR3 spans 14 residues. The CDR3 DNA sequence: TGTGCCAGCAGCCAAAATCTCAGGGATCAGCCCCAGCATTTT. Amino acids: CASSQNLRDQPQHF.

This clonotype was detected a few times. This sequence joins TRBV6-1 and TRBJ1-1, with TRBD1 as a possible D gene (6 bases). This CDR3 has 13 amino acids. The germline gives CDR1 MNHNS, CDR2 SASEGT. Trimming took off 7 bases at V and 1 base at J, with 10 bases between the two ends. This CDR3 is CASNVGGNTEAFF. As DNA, the CDR3 is TGTGCCAGCAATGTAGGGGGGAACACTGAAGCTTTCTTT.